The 30 T cell receptor beta chains given below trace back to one sample, sequenced in a study of blood T cell repertoires in COVID-19. Sequencing was performed with immunoSEQ multiplex PCR; in TCRdb, only in-frame clones are kept and a portion is missing. The data hold approximately 74,000 clones, with 88% observed a single time. Sequencing was performed on peripheral blood. These receptors originate from a man aged 70 or older with acute or convalescent COVID-19.

The table lists this clone with a count of one. The rearrangement uses TRBV30 and TRBJ1-2; D not resolved. V was shortened by 1 base and J by 7 bases, with 13 bases between the two germline ends. Germline lookup yields CDR1 GTSNPN and CDR2 SVGIG (reference sequence). The CDR3 extends over 13 amino acids. The CDR3: CAWSDWEGSGYTF. CDR3 nucleotides: TGTGCCTGGAGTGACTGGGAGGGCAGTGGCTACACCTTC.

This sequence joins TRBV29-1 and TRBJ1-5; D may be TRBD1 (6 bases). Per germline, CDR1 SQVTM and CDR2 ANQGSEA. Trimming stripped 4 bases from V and 9 bases from J, with 19 bases between. The length of the CDR3 is 14 residues. CDR3 DNA sequence: TGCAGCGTTGGAGAAGGTCAGGGGATGTTGCCCCAGCATTTT. Its translation is CSVGEGQGMLPQHF.

This chain connects TRBV7-9 to TRBJ1-2; D gene ambiguous. In germline, CDR1 is SEHNR, CDR2 FQNEAQ (reference sequence). CDR3 length: 13 amino acids. The V and J ends lost 0 bases and 8 bases respectively, with 10 bases between them. In nucleotides, the CDR3 is TGTGCCAGCAGCTTAGCGGCGGAGGGAGGCTACACCTTC. Amino acid sequence: CASSLAAEGGYTF.

This clone was found once. The chain links TRBV28 to TRBJ1-4; 11 bases match TRBD1. Germline V gene sequence: CDR1 MDHEN, CDR2 SYDVKM. CDR3 size: 17 residues. V lost 0 bases and J lost 6; bases outside the gene matches: 6. DNA of the CDR3: TGTGCCAGCAGTTTATGGGACAGGGGGCAGGTTTATGAAAAACTGTTTTTT. Residues: CASSLWDRGQVYEKLFF.

This chain joins TRBV9 and TRBJ2-2, with D perhaps TRBD2 (6 bases). Germline V gene data show CDR1 as SGDLS and CDR2 as YYNGEE. The length of the CDR3 is 19 residues. V lost 2 bases, J lost 7 bases, and 27 bases lay in between. CDR3 nucleotides: TGTGCCAGCAGCGTGACCCCCAAGGGTTTGGGGGGAAATATCGGGGAGCTGTTTTTT. This gives the protein CASSVTPKGLGGNIGELFF.

The chain couples TRBV7-2 to TRBJ2-2; D may be TRBD1 (6 bases). CDR3 length equals 14 residues. Per germline, CDR1 SGHTA and CDR2 FQGNSA. V dropped 8 bases and J dropped 3 bases, with 13 bases sitting between them. The CDR3 protein is CASGPQGYTGELFF. DNA of the CDR3: TGTGCCAGCGGCCCACAGGGCTACACCGGGGAGCTGTTTTTT.

This clone was seen more than once but under ten times. The chain carries TRBV25-1 and TRBJ1-5; D possibly corresponds to TRBD1 (6 bases). Germline CDR1 reads MGHDK; CDR2 reads SYGVNS. Trimming stripped 4 bases from V and 5 bases from J, with 18 bases between. The CDR3 extends over 16 amino acids. The CDR3 spells CASSAQGPPWDQPQHF. The CDR3 nucleotides read TGTGCCAGCAGTGCACAGGGACCCCCCTGGGATCAGCCCCAGCATTTT.

This chain joins TRBV9 and TRBJ2-1, with a weak D call TRBD2 (6 bases). Trimming took 7 bases from V and 5 from J, leaving 10 bases between them. This CDR3 has 12 residues. Looked up from germline, CDR1 is SGDLS and CDR2 is YYNGEE. The DNA of the CDR3 is TGTGCCAGCGGAGGACTAAACAATGAGCAGTTCTTC. Protein sequence: CASGGLNNEQFF. The variable domain in full, with the rest retrieved from reference TRBV9 and TRBJ2-1, is DSGVTQTPKHLITATGQRVTLRCSPRSGDLSVYWYQQSLDQGLQFLIQYYNGEERAKGNILERFSAQQFPDLHSELNLSSLELGDSALYFCASGGLNNEQFFGPGTRLTVL.

The V and J genes are TRBV5-1 and TRBJ2-1; 7 positions match TRBD1. J lost 7 bases, V lost 2 bases, and 9 bases had no gene match. Germline V gene data show CDR1 as SGHRS and CDR2 as YFSETQ. The CDR3 spans 15 residues. The chain's CDR3 is CASSFIQGVGNEQFF. CDR3 nucleotides: TGCGCCAGCAGCTTTATCCAGGGGGTTGGAAATGAGCAGTTCTTC.

This sequence joins TRBV11-2 and TRBJ2-2; TRBD1 matches 10 bases. The CDR3 has 16 residues. Unmatched junction bases numbered 8, after V lost 5 bases and J lost 5 bases. CDR1 SGHAT and CDR2 FQNNGV come from the germline V gene. Here the CDR3 reads CASSPRGTGVTGELFF. Written as DNA, the CDR3 is TGTGCCAGCAGCCCACGAGGGACAGGGGTAACCGGGGAGCTGTTTTTT.

This clone is a singleton in its sample. The chain has TRBV6-4 and TRBJ1-6; possible D gene TRBD1, 5 bases. Germline V gene lookup returns CDR1 MRHNA and CDR2 SNTAGT. V lost 3 bases and J lost 9, with 21 bases in between. CDR3 size: 17 residues. CDR3 nucleotides: TGTGCCAGCAGTGAGCAGGGCAGTTTGGTCCCCGGTTCACCCCTCCACTTT. The encoded protein is CASSEQGSLVPGSPLHF.

The rearrangement joins TRBV2 to TRBJ2-3; 14 bases agree with TRBD2. In germline, CDR1 is SNHLY, CDR2 FYNNEI. The CDR3 length is 15 residues. V shed 5 bases, J shed 4 bases, and the junction held 2 bases outside the gene matches. The DNA of the CDR3 is TGTGCCAGCAGTCCGGGACTAGCGGGGGCAGATACGCAGTATTTT. Translation gives CASSPGLAGADTQYF.

This clone was picked up one time. The rearrangement joins TRBV4-1 to TRBJ2-7; D gene unclear. The V end was cut by 0 bases, the J end by 3 bases, with 12 bases between. The CDR3 has 15 residues. Per germline, CDR1 MGHRA and CDR2 YSYEKL. The DNA of the CDR3 is TGCGCCAGCAGCCAAGAGGCAGTCCCTGGCTACGAGCAGTACTTC. Encoded protein: CASSQEAVPGYEQYF.

The V gene is TRBV21-1, the J gene TRBJ1-5; no DNA check was done on the table's D call, TRBD1. TRBV21-1 is tagged as a pseudogene. This CDR3 is built from 16 residues. This chain's CDR3 is CASSKAVGTDNQPQHF. For the CDR3, the DNA is TGTGCCAGCAGCAAAGCCGTAGGGACAGACAATCAGCCCCAGCATTTT.

J is TRBJ2-7 and V is TRBV10-2; 9 bases match TRBD1. The length of the CDR3 is 15 residues. J gave up 0 bases and V 6 bases, and 6 bases lay outside the gene matches. Germline values: CDR1 WSHSY, CDR2 SAAADI. The CDR3 loop reads CASRWGQGGSYEQYF. DNA for the CDR3: TGCGCCAGCAGGTGGGGACAGGGAGGCTCCTACGAGCAGTACTTC.

This chain uses TRBV5-1 with TRBJ2-7; possibly TRBD2 for D (8 bases). Germline assignment: CDR1 SGHRS and CDR2 YFSETQ. The CDR3 is 16 residues long. V shed 1 base and J shed 2 bases, with 16 bases lying between them. The CDR3 reads CASSLSGGGSTYEQYF. CDR3 DNA: TGCGCCAGCAGCTTGTCGGGAGGGGGCTCTACCTACGAGCAGTACTTC. Combining the CDR3 with reference TRBV5-1 and TRBJ2-7 gives the whole variable domain KAGVTQTPRYLIKTRGQQVTLSCSPISGHRSVSWYQQTPGQGLQFLFEYFSETQRNKGNFPGRFSGRQFSNSRSEMNVSTLELGDSALYLCASSLSGGGSTYEQYFGPGTRLTVT.

The chain couples TRBV30 to TRBJ2-7; maybe TRBD1 (6 bases). V was trimmed by 4 bases and J by 3 bases, leaving 22 bases between them. CDR3 length equals 16 residues. Per germline, CDR1 GTSNPN and CDR2 SVGIG (reference sequence). CDR3 loop: CAWKDSDSPYYYEQYF. The CDR3 nucleotides are TGTGCCTGGAAAGACTCGGACAGCCCTTACTACTACGAGCAGTACTTC.

This clone was counted once. The chain employs TRBV5-4 and TRBJ2-7; 11 bases fit TRBD1. The CDR3 spans 14 residues. Germline loops: CDR1 SGHNT, CDR2 YYREEE (reference sequence). J lost 4 bases, V lost 2 bases, and 2 bases had no gene match. CDR3 sequence reads: CASSFGTGGYEQYF. The CDR3 DNA reads as TGTGCCAGCAGCTTTGGGACAGGGGGGTACGAGCAGTACTTC.

The J gene is TRBJ1-5, the V gene TRBV2, with 8 bases identical to TRBD1. The length of the CDR3 is 17 residues. Trimming cost V 4 bases and J 0 bases; bases outside gene matches: 8. CDR1 SNHLY and CDR2 FYNNEI come from the germline V gene. The CDR3: CASSGQGTTDSNQPQHF. The DNA for the CDR3 is TGTGCCAGCAGTGGACAGGGGACGACCGATAGCAATCAGCCCCAGCATTTT.

V and J are TRBV6-5 and TRBJ1-1, with D uncertain. This CDR3 has 13 amino acids. Germline assignment: CDR1 MNHEY and CDR2 SVGAGI. Deletions cut 7 bases from V and 4 bases from J, with 13 bases between. The CDR3 DNA is TGTGCCAGCATTCCCGCGGGCTCCACTGAAGCTTTCTTT. It is translated as CASIPAGSTEAFF.

This clone has just one count. CDR3 DNA: TGTGCCAGCTCCGGGACAGGGGGCTCCTACGAGCAGTACTTC. It translates to CASSGTGGSYEQYF. The chain links TRBV2 to TRBJ2-7; TRBD1 aligns across 11 bases. With 8 bases clipped from V and 0 bases from J, the junction kept 3 bases outside the gene matches. There are 14 residues in the CDR3. Looked up from germline, CDR1 is SNHLY and CDR2 is FYNNEI.

The rearrangement uses TRBV28 and TRBJ1-1; TRBD1 might be the D (6 bases). This CDR3 has 14 amino acids. Germline V gives CDR1 MDHEN, CDR2 SYDVKM. V gave up 5 bases and J gave up 1 base, with 11 bases separating them. The CDR3 bases are TGTGCCAGCAGTGAGGGGACAAAGAACACTGAAGCTTTCTTT. It is translated as CASSEGTKNTEAFF.

This clone turned up a few times. The V call is TRBV6-5, the J call TRBJ2-3; 8 nucleotides align to TRBD1. The CDR3 has 15 amino acids. The V and J ends lost 5 bases and 6 bases, in that order; junction bases with no gene match: 10. Per germline, CDR1 MNHEY and CDR2 SVGAGI. In DNA form, the CDR3 reads TGTGCCAGCAGTAACGGACAGGGCCCCCTTGATACGCAGTATTTT. This encodes CASSNGQGPLDTQYF.

This chain uses TRBV19 with TRBJ1-3; D is unresolved. V was cut by 4 bases and J by 0 bases, with 7 bases left in between. The CDR3 totals 14 residues. Germline V gene data show CDR1 as LNHDA and CDR2 as SQIVND (reference sequence). For the CDR3, the DNA is TGTGCCAGTAGTACCAGCGCCTCTGGAAACACCATATATTTT. It codes for CASSTSASGNTIYF.

The CDR3 sequence is CASSTDRVGFRELFF. CDR3 sequence (DNA): TGTGCCAGTAGTACGGACAGGGTTGGTTTCCGGGAGCTGTTTTTT. This chain links TRBV19 with TRBJ2-2; 8 nucleotides align to TRBD1. Germline CDR1 LNHDA, CDR2 SQIVND (reference sequence). The CDR3 loop spans 15 amino acids. With 4 bases clipped from V and 9 bases from J, the junction kept 10 bases outside the gene matches.

This chain connects TRBV5-1 to TRBJ2-3; TRBD2 matches at 8 bases. The CDR3 sequence is 16 residues long. The junction had 7 bases not matched to a gene; V was cut back by 0 bases and J by 4 bases. Germline V CDR1 and CDR2: SGHRS, YFSETQ. The CDR3 DNA reads TGCGCCAGCAGCTTGGTCGGCGGGAGGACCGCAGATACGCAGTATTTT. It codes for CASSLVGGRTADTQYF.

The chain combines TRBV11-2 with TRBJ1-1, with D unclear. Trimming left V 2 bases short and J 5 bases short, with 18 bases between. This CDR3 is built from 16 residues. Germline CDR1 reads SGHAT; CDR2 reads FQNNGV. CDR3 protein: CASSLLMGRLTTEAFF. The CDR3 nucleotides are TGTGCCAGCAGCTTATTAATGGGCAGACTAACTACTGAAGCTTTCTTT.

This clone was counted only a few times. The chain employs TRBV3-1 (or the pseudogene TRBV3-2) and TRBJ1-3; the D gene is possibly TRBD1 (5 bases). There are 17 residues in the CDR3. The V end was cut by 1 base, the J end by 0 bases, with 13 bases between. Germline V gives CDR1 LGHDT, CDR2 YNNKEL (reference sequence). In DNA, the CDR3 is TGTGCCAGCAGCCAAGTTACCCTGACAGTCTCTGGAAACACCATATATTTT. Protein sequence: CASSQVTLTVSGNTIYF.

J is TRBJ2-7 and V is TRBV28; D is perhaps TRBD2 (6 bases). CDR1 MDHEN and CDR2 SYDVKM come from the germline V gene. There are 13 residues in the CDR3. Trimming pared 8 bases from V and 0 bases from J, leaving 11 bases between. The CDR3 DNA reads as TGTGCCAGCGGGGGACTCAACTCCTACGAGCAGTACTTC. Its protein product is CASGGLNSYEQYF.

The chain recombines TRBV19 with TRBJ1-3; 8 nucleotides agree with TRBD1. V was clipped by 3 bases and J by 0 bases; unmatched bases: 1. The germline CDR1 and CDR2 sequences are LNHDA and SQIVND (reference sequence). The CDR3 sequence is 15 residues long. The CDR3 DNA is TGTGCCAGTAGTATCGGACAGGGCTCTGGAAACACCATATATTTT. Protein product: CASSIGQGSGNTIYF.